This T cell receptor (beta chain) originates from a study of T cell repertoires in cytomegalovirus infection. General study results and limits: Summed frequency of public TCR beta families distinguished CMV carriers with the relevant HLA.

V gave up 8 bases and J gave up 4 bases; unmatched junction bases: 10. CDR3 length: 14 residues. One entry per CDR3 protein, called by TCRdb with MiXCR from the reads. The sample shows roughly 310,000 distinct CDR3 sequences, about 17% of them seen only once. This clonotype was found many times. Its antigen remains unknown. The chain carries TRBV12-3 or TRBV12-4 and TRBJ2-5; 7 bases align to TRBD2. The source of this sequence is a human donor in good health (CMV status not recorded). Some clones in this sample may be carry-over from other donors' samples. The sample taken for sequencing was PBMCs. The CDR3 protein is CASSNRGERETQYF. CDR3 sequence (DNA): TGTGCCAGCTCCAATCGGGGGGAGCGAGAGACCCAGTACTTC.